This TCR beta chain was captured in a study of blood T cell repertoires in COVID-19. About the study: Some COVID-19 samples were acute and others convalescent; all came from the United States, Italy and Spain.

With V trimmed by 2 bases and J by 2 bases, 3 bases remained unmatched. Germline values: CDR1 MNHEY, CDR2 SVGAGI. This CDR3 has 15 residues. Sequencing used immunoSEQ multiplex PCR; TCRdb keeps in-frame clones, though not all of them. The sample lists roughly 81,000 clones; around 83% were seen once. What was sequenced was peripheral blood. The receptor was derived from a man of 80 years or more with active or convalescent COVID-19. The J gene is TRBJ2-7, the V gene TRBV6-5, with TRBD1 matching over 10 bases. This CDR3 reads CASSYRDRGTYEQYF. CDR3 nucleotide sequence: TGTGCCAGCAGTTACCGGGACAGGGGTACCTACGAGCAGTACTTC.